This entry lists 6 T cell receptor beta chains sequenced from one sample in a study. TCRdb redid the calling of the RT-PCR reads with MiXCR, one entry per CDR3 protein. The data hold about 680,000 distinct CDR3 sequences, with 13% to 15% observed a single time. Sample: memory CD4+ T cells from blood. Source of these receptors: a female donor in good health, serving as a healthy control.

This clonotype has a count of ten or more. This chain uses TRBV6-5 with TRBJ2-7; 7 nucleotides agree with TRBD1. The CDR3 runs to 13 residues. Germline V gene lookup returns CDR1 MNHEY and CDR2 SVGAGI. The junction had 6 bases not matched to a gene; V was cut back by 4 bases and J by 6 bases. DNA of the CDR3: TGTGCCAGCAGTTCCACGACAGGGCTCGAGCAGTACTTC. Amino acid sequence: CASSSTTGLEQYF.

The rearrangement joins TRBV20-1 to TRBJ2-1; 7 positions match TRBD2. CDR3 length: 16 amino acids. V was pared by 1 base and J by 10 bases, with 16 bases of the junction left unmatched. Germline assignment: CDR1 DFQATT and CDR2 SNEGSKA (reference sequence). The CDR3 spells CSARVASGGPGREQFF. As DNA, the CDR3 is TGCAGTGCTAGAGTGGCTAGCGGTGGCCCGGGGAGGGAGCAGTTCTTC.

V gene TRBV6-1 combines with J gene TRBJ2-7; a possible D gene is TRBD2 (5 bases). The germline CDR1 and CDR2 sequences are MNHNS and SASEGT. This CDR3 has 14 residues. Trimming pared 7 bases from V and 3 bases from J, leaving 16 bases between. CDR3 DNA: TGTGCCAGCACACGGGATACTAATAGCTACGAGCAGTACTTC. It is translated as CASTRDTNSYEQYF.

This clonotype has a count of ten or more. The chain joins TRBV20-1 to TRBJ1-1, with 7 bases that match TRBD1. The CDR3 runs 15 residues. CDR1 DFQATT and CDR2 SNEGSKA come from the germline V gene (reference sequence). V shed 0 bases, J shed 4 bases, and the junction held 8 bases outside the gene matches. DNA for the CDR3: TGCAGTGCTAGAGAGGGGGACAGTTGGGGCACTGAAGCTTTCTTT. Its translation is CSAREGDSWGTEAFF.

The chain carries TRBV12-3 or TRBV12-4 and TRBJ2-5, with TRBD1 matching over 8 bases. V lost 5 bases and J lost 6; bases outside the gene matches: 8. The CDR3 extends over 14 amino acids. The CDR3 sequence: CASSLGQGGQTQYF. The CDR3 nucleotides are TGTGCCAGCAGTCTAGGACAGGGCGGTCAGACCCAGTACTTC.

The chain couples TRBV7-2 to TRBJ2-3; TRBD2 matches 9 bases. This CDR3 has 16 residues. Germline V gives CDR1 SGHTA, CDR2 FQGNSA. Trimming cost V 1 base and J 5 bases; bases outside gene matches: 7. CDR3 nucleotide sequence: TGTGCCAGCAGCTTAGGTGCTAGCGGGGTGGGAGATACGCAGTATTTT. Protein sequence: CASSLGASGVGDTQYF. Looking up the rest from reference TRBV7-2 and TRBJ2-3 gives the full variable domain: GAGVSQSPSNKVTEKGKDVELRCDPISGHTALYWYRQSLGQGLEFLIYFQGNSAPDKSGLPSDRFSAERTGGSVSTLTIQRTQQEDSAVYLCASSLGASGVGDTQYFGPGTRLTVL.